The 22 T cell receptor beta chains below all came from one sample that was sequenced in a study of blood T cell repertoires in COVID-19. Generated by immunoSEQ multiplex PCR, the TCRdb table keeps only in-frame clones and is missing some. This repertoire shows 140,000 or so clones, approximately 87% found once; its top ten account for about 9.4%. What was sequenced was peripheral blood. The receptor set was obtained from a woman between 45 and 60 years old with active or convalescent COVID-19.

The V gene is TRBV9, the J gene TRBJ2-5; 10 positions agree with TRBD2. Looked up from germline, CDR1 is SGDLS and CDR2 is YYNGEE. CDR3 size: 16 residues. J gave up 4 bases and V 4 bases, and 10 bases lay outside the gene matches. The DNA of the CDR3 is TGTGCCAGCAGCTCATGGACTAGCGGCCTTCGAGAGACCCAGTACTTC. It yields the protein CASSSWTSGLRETQYF.

This sequence joins TRBV15 and TRBJ2-2; 11 positions match TRBD2. The trim removed 7 bases at V and 4 bases at J, leaving 5 bases unmatched. In germline, CDR1 is LNHNV, CDR2 YYDKDF (reference sequence). The CDR3 extends over 15 amino acids. The CDR3 protein is CATKKLAGGTGELFF. Written as DNA, the CDR3 is TGTGCCACCAAAAAGCTAGCGGGAGGCACCGGGGAGCTGTTTTTT.

This chain joins TRBV4-3 and TRBJ2-1; 11 bases align to TRBD2. This CDR3 contains 15 residues. The J segment lost 6 bases and the V segment lost 6 bases, leaving 7 bases of the junction unmatched. CDR1 and CDR2 from the germline V gene are LGHNA and YSLEER. The CDR3: CASSLLAGGLNEQFF. CDR3 DNA: TGCGCCAGCAGTCTTCTAGCGGGAGGTCTCAATGAGCAGTTCTTC.

The CDR3 bases are TGTGCCAGCAGCCAGGGACAGGGATGGGCAGATACGCAGTATTTT. Translated, it gives CASSQGQGWADTQYF. The J gene is TRBJ2-3, the V gene TRBV11-2; the match to TRBD1 covers 9 bases. Germline V gene data show CDR1 as SGHAT and CDR2 as FQNNGV. Losses at the gene ends were 5 bases for V and 4 bases for J; bases not matched to a gene: 7. This CDR3 spans 15 amino acids. The variable domain in full, with the rest retrieved from reference TRBV11-2 and TRBJ2-3, is EAGVAQSPRYKIIEKRQSVAFWCNPISGHATLYWYQQILGQGPKLLIQFQNNGVVDDSQLPKDRFSAERLKGVDSTLKIQPAKLEDSAVYLCASSQGQGWADTQYFGPGTRLTVL.

The rearrangement joins TRBV5-6 to TRBJ1-5, with 7 bases fitting TRBD1. Germline CDR1 and CDR2: SGHDT and YYEEEE. The CDR3 covers 15 residues. Trimming removed 0 bases from V and 3 bases from J; junction bases left unmatched: 3. The CDR3 DNA follows: TGTGCCAGCAGCTTGGTAGGGGGCGACAATCAGCCCCAGCATTTT. Translated, it gives CASSLVGGDNQPQHF.

The chain combines TRBV4-1 with TRBJ2-2; 7 bases line up with TRBD2. The CDR3 covers 17 residues. The junction had 7 bases not matched to a gene; V was cut back by 1 base and J by 2 bases. Per the germline V gene, CDR1 is MGHRA and CDR2 is YSYEKL. The CDR3 spells CASSQGGLADNTGELFF. In DNA, the CDR3 is TGCGCCAGCAGCCAAGGAGGGCTAGCGGATAACACCGGGGAGCTGTTTTTT.

V and J are TRBV5-1 and TRBJ2-1; 10 positions agree with TRBD1. V shed 5 bases and J 9 bases; nucleotides not matched to a gene: 11. Germline V gene data show CDR1 as SGHRS and CDR2 as YFSETQ. This CDR3 region has 15 residues. The CDR3 DNA sequence: TGCGCCAGCAGTTCGGCGACGGACAGGGGGAGTGAGCAGTTCTTC. Protein sequence: CASSSATDRGSEQFF.

The chain is built from TRBV7-8 and TRBJ1-4; TRBD1 might be the D (6 bases). Trimming left V 0 bases short and J 7 bases short, with 12 bases between. This CDR3 has 15 amino acids. The germline V gene has CDR1 SGHVS and CDR2 FQNEAQ. CDR3 residues: CASSLANRAGEKLFF. CDR3 nucleotides: TGTGCCAGCAGCTTAGCAAACAGGGCTGGTGAAAAACTGTTTTTT.

This clone has just a few counts. The V and J genes are TRBV28 and TRBJ1-3; unclear D gene. The CDR3 totals 14 residues. The germline V gene encodes CDR1 MDHEN and CDR2 SYDVKM. V dropped 5 bases and J dropped 5 bases, with 13 bases sitting between them. The CDR3 DNA reads as TGTGCCAGCAGTCGAATCGGAGGAAGAAACACCATATATTTT. Translating gives CASSRIGGRNTIYF.

The genes are TRBV3-1 (or the pseudogene TRBV3-2) and TRBJ1-1, with D tentatively TRBD1 (6 bases). Trimming shortened V by 6 bases and J by 5 bases, and 16 bases separated the two germline ends. The CDR3 runs 14 residues. Germline-derived CDR1 and CDR2 are LGHDT and YNNKEL (reference sequence). CDR3 DNA sequence: TGTGCCAGCAGACCTACCCCAGGGGAAACTGAAGCTTTCTTT. This encodes CASRPTPGETEAFF.

The chain couples TRBV4-2 to TRBJ2-2; 12 positions agree with TRBD2. The CDR3 extends over 20 amino acids. Germline trimming cut 4 bases from V and 1 base from J; bases unmatched to any gene: 13. Germline V gene lookup returns CDR1 LGHNA and CDR2 YNFKEQ. In DNA, the CDR3 is TGTGCCAGCAGCCCTGGTTTTAAACTAGCGGGGGGACAGAACACCGGGGAGCTGTTTTTT. Protein: CASSPGFKLAGGQNTGELFF.

This rearrangement joins TRBV5-4 to TRBJ2-4; possibly TRBD2 for D (7 bases). This CDR3 has 15 residues. Germline V gives CDR1 SGHNT, CDR2 YYREEE (reference sequence). Between the trimmed V and J ends, which lost 4 bases and 9 bases, there was a span of 20 bases. CDR3 DNA sequence: TGTGCCAGCAGCCCTTGGGGGGGCTTGGTGAGCATTCAGTACTTC. This encodes CASSPWGGLVSIQYF.

V gene TRBV3-1 (or the pseudogene TRBV3-2) combines with J gene TRBJ2-3; a possible D gene is TRBD2 (5 bases). The CDR3 is made up of 11 amino acids. Germline lookup yields CDR1 LGHDT and CDR2 YNNKEL (reference sequence). Trimming left V 3 bases short and J 14 bases short, with 12 bases between. CDR3 coding DNA: TGTGCCAGCAGCCAGACTAAAGTCCGGTATTTT. Protein: CASSQTKVRYF.

This clone was picked up one time. This chain links TRBV11-2 with TRBJ2-3; 11 nucleotides agree with TRBD2. V lost 4 bases to trimming and J lost 5 bases; unmatched junction nucleotides: 14. The CDR3 covers 18 residues. The germline CDR1 and CDR2 sequences are SGHAT and FQNNGV. The CDR3 DNA sequence: TGTGCCAGCAGCTCCCCCGTACAACTAGCGGGAGTTGGAGATACGCAGTATTTT. Protein product: CASSSPVQLAGVGDTQYF.

The V and J genes are TRBV7-2 and TRBJ1-4, with D hard to call. V lost 5 bases to trimming and J lost 8 bases, with 18 bases between them. There are 15 residues in the CDR3. Per germline, CDR1 SGHTA and CDR2 FQGNSA. The CDR3: CASSLTSGLGEKLFF. As DNA, the CDR3 is TGTGCCAGCAGCCTAACTAGCGGGCTTGGGGAAAAACTGTTTTTT.

The chain couples TRBV24-1 to TRBJ2-3; TRBD2 aligns across 8 bases. Germline CDR1 reads KGHDR; CDR2 reads SFDVKD. This CDR3 contains 17 residues. J gave up 2 bases and V 4 bases, and 10 bases lay outside the gene matches. The CDR3 loop reads CATSDPVSGLATDTQYF. The CDR3 region has the DNA TGTGCCACCAGTGACCCCGTTTCCGGACTAGCCACAGATACGCAGTATTTT.

This chain links TRBV4-3 with TRBJ1-5, with D unresolved. The CDR3 is 15 residues long. CDR1 is LGHNA, CDR2 YSLEER, per germline. V shed 4 bases and J shed 5 bases, with 15 bases lying between them. CDR3 in amino acids: CASSLVVTPHQPQHF. CDR3 in DNA: TGCGCCAGCAGCCTAGTCGTCACTCCACATCAGCCCCAGCATTTT.

The J gene is TRBJ1-5, the V gene TRBV7-8; possibly TRBD1 for D (6 bases). With 4 bases removed from V and 5 bases from J, the gap between germline ends came to 12 bases. The CDR3 has 14 amino acids. Germline lookup yields CDR1 SGHVS and CDR2 FQNEAQ. The CDR3 coding sequence is TGTGCCAGCAGCTCGGCCAGGGGAGATCAGCCCCAGCATTTT. Protein sequence: CASSSARGDQPQHF.

This clone occurred a few times. The chain couples TRBV7-8 to TRBJ2-2; 7 bases align to TRBD1. V was pared by 5 bases and J by 0 bases, with 3 bases of the junction left unmatched. The V gene's germline CDR1 is SGHVS and CDR2 FQNEAQ. CDR3 length equals 15 residues. The DNA of the CDR3 is TGTGCCAGCAGCCGAGGGACAGCGAACACCGGGGAGCTGTTTTTT. This sequence encodes CASSRGTANTGELFF.

Concerning this clone: Other nucleotide sequences from this sample produce the same CDR3. This chain uses TRBV6-2 or TRBV6-3 with TRBJ1-2, with 9 bases aligning to TRBD1. J was trimmed by 4 bases and V by 4 bases; bases with no gene match: 4. Per germline, CDR1 MNHEY and CDR2 SVGEGT. The CDR3 loop spans 14 amino acids. The CDR3 DNA reads TGTGCCAGCAGTTCGGGACAGGGAGGCTATGGCTACACCTTC. Its protein product is CASSSGQGGYGYTF.

CDR3 in amino acids: CASSLWVAGRGNQPQHF. The CDR3 nucleotides are TGTGCCAGCAGTTTATGGGTTGCGGGGAGAGGCAATCAGCCCCAGCATTTT. This chain links TRBV27 with TRBJ1-5; D unclear. Germline assignment: CDR1 MNHEY and CDR2 SMNVEV (reference sequence). The CDR3 has 17 amino acids. With 1 base removed from V and 2 bases from J, the gap between germline ends came to 15 bases.

The rearrangement uses TRBV7-8 and TRBJ2-3; D possibly corresponds to TRBD1 (5 bases). Between the trimmed V and J ends, which lost 1 base and 2 bases, there was a span of 10 bases. The CDR3 sequence is 15 residues long. Germline V gene lookup returns CDR1 SGHVS and CDR2 FQNEAQ. The chain's CDR3 is CASSLVLRDTDTQYF. The CDR3 bases are TGTGCCAGCAGCTTAGTACTCAGGGACACAGATACGCAGTATTTT. The complete variable domain, with remaining parts taken from reference TRBV7-8 and TRBJ2-3, reads GAGVSQSPRYKVAKRGQDVALRCDPISGHVSLFWYQQALGQGPEFLTYFQNEAQLDKSGLPSDRFFAERPEGSVSTLKIQRTQQEDSAVYLCASSLVLRDTDTQYFGPGTRLTVL.